The clone carrying this TCR beta chain has ten or more counts. Its antigen is undetermined. This sample was taken from a study of T-cell memory formation after mild COVID-19. Study overall: Clustering of TCRs was largely donor specific.

Study results and caveats: Later expanders leaned CD4+, whereas clones that contracted between day 15 and 85 were balanced CD4/CD8. Whether day 37 second-wave clones are SARS-CoV-2-specific was not confirmed.

A single record per CDR3 protein comes from TCRdb applying MiXCR to the 5' RACE reads. Among some 120,000 distinct CDR3 sequences listed, roughly 6% were seen once. The V end was cut by 0 bases, the J end by 4 bases, with 12 bases between. The germline V gene has CDR1 SGHVS and CDR2 FNYEAQ. The CDR3 consists of 15 residues. The sample consisted of PBMCs or a T cell subset sorted from them (not recorded which). This sequence was found in an adult woman who had mild COVID-19 (a few samples of this study predate the infection). Cell type and time point are not known. The chain combines TRBV7-6 with TRBJ1-2, with D maybe TRBD1 (5 bases). CDR3 in amino acids: CASSLAAGGIYGYTF. The CDR3 DNA is TGTGCCAGCAGCTTAGCGGCGGGGGGGATCTATGGCTACACCTTC.